This T cell receptor beta chain was found in a study of control samples from healthy donors and cancer patients. The data were produced by immunoSEQ multiplex PCR, yet TCRdb's version contains in-frame clones alone and is incomplete. The top ten clones hold around an eighth of a sample with roughly 100,000 clones, 70% to 90% of them seen once. CDR3 size: 13 residues. The V gene's germline CDR1 is SNHLY and CDR2 FYNNEI. The trim removed 6 bases at V and 2 bases at J, leaving 3 bases unmatched. The specimen was blood. This TCR came from a man in his thirties or forties in good health. The genes are TRBV2 and TRBJ2-5; 7 nucleotides align to TRBD2. CDR3 loop: CASRGGGQETQYF. CDR3 in DNA: TGTGCCAGCAGGGGGGGAGGGCAAGAGACCCAGTACTTC.